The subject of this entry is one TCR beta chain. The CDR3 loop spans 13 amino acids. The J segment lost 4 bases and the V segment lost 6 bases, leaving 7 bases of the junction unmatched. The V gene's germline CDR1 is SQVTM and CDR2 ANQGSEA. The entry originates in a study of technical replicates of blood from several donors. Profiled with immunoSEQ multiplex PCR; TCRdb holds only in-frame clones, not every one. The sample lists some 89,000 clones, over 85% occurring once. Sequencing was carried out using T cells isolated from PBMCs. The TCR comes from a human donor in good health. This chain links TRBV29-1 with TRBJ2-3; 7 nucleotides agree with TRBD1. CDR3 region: CSVARTGADTQYF. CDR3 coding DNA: TGCAGCGTCGCCCGAACAGGGGCAGATACGCAGTATTTT.